The rows below give T cell receptor beta chains drawn from one sample of a study of T cells in Graves' hyperthyroidism and ophthalmopathy. Each CDR3 protein gets one entry after TCRdb re-called the multiplex PCR reads with MiXCR. The sample lists under 600,000 distinct CDR3 sequences, 16% occurring once. What was sequenced was blood. The receptors here all came from a woman aged 40 to 50 with Graves' ophthalmopathy. Each CDR3 is given with its conserved first and last residue. D genes are given only for firm matches. Size is stated for part of the rows, as once, few or many counts, or as a class when the clone is expanded.

TRBV20-1	TRBJ1-1	few	-	TGCAGTGCTGTTAAGAACACTGAAGCTTTCTTT	CSAVKNTEAFF
TRBV7-3	TRBJ2-1	-	-	TGTGCCAGCAGCTTAGACCAAGGGGTCAATGAGCAGTTCTTC	CASSLDQGVNEQFF
TRBV7-9	TRBJ1-1	many	-	TGTGCCAGCAGCCAACACCTGGGAAGCGGCACTGAAGCTTTCTTT	CASSQHLGSGTEAFF
TRBV9	TRBJ2-7	-	TRBD2	TGTGCCAGCAGCGGACAAGCGGGGCTTCCCTACGAGCAGTACTTC	CASSGQAGLPYEQYF
TRBV20-1	TRBJ1-6	once	-	TGCAGTGCTAGAGATGGGCGGAGGGCCAATTCACCCCTCCACTTT	CSARDGRRANSPLHF
TRBV27	TRBJ2-6	many	-	TGTGCCAGCAGTCCATGGAGTTCTGGGGCCAACGTCCTGACTTTC	CASSPWSSGANVLTF
TRBV6-1	TRBJ1-5	many	TRBD1	TGTGCCAGCAGTCGCGGACAGGTTAATCAGCCCCAGCATTTT	CASSRGQVNQPQHF
TRBV10-3	TRBJ1-5	few	TRBD1	TGTGCCGTCGGACAGGGGATTTCCAATCAGCCCCAGCATTTT	CAVGQGISNQPQHF
TRBV25-1	TRBJ2-3	-	-	TGTGCCAGCAGAGCCGGGACTAGCACAGATACGCAGTATTTT	CASRAGTSTDTQYF
TRBV5-1	TRBJ2-7	many	TRBD1	TGCGCCAGCAGCCCGGGACAGTTCTCGACCTACGAGCAGTACTTC	CASSPGQFSTYEQYF
TRBV27	TRBJ2-3	many	-	TGTGCCAGCAGTTCGCCCTTGGGCACAGATACGCAGTATTTT	CASSSPLGTDTQYF
TRBV28	TRBJ2-1	few	TRBD2	TGTGCCAGCAGTTCCCGCGGGCGGGGGTACAATGAGCAGTTCTTC	CASSSRGRGYNEQFF
TRBV4-1	TRBJ2-5	many	TRBD1	TGCGCCAGCAGCCCGGGACAGGGGAATAAGGAGACCCAGTACTTC	CASSPGQGNKETQYF
TRBV6-1	TRBJ2-3	few	TRBD2	TGTGCCAGCAGTGAACGGAGCGGGACCCCTCCAGATACGCAGTATTTT	CASSERSGTPPDTQYF
TRBV11-2	TRBJ2-7	many	TRBD1	TGTGCCAGCAGCTCACAGGGGACCACGGGCTACGAGCAGTACTTC	CASSSQGTTGYEQYF
TRBV6-1	TRBJ2-3	many	TRBD2	TGTGCCAGCAGTGCGGGGACTACCCACACAGATACGCAGTATTTT	CASSAGTTHTDTQYF
TRBV18	TRBJ1-1	many	TRBD1	TGTGCCAGCTCACCAGGACAGGGAACTGAAGCTTTCTTT	CASSPGQGTEAFF
TRBV6-1	TRBJ1-2	few	TRBD1	TGTGCCAGCATCGAATCTCCGACAGGGGGCAAAGCCTATGGCTACACCTTC	CASIESPTGGKAYGYTF
TRBV28	TRBJ1-1	-	TRBD1	TGTGCCAGCAGTTTAGGACAGGGGAGGATTTTCACTGAAGCTTTCTTT	CASSLGQGRIFTEAFF
TRBV10-2	TRBJ2-1	-	-	TGCGCCAGCAGTGAGTCAGGGGGTGGCGGGGGCGGTGAGCAGTTCTTC	CASSESGGGGGGEQFF
TRBV7-9	TRBJ2-3	few	TRBD1	TGTGCCAGCAGCTCCCCTCGGCGGGACAGGGGAGCAGATACGCAGTATTTT	CASSSPRRDRGADTQYF
TRBV6-1	TRBJ2-7	few	-	TGTGCCACCACTAGGGACTACGAGCAGTACTTC	CATTRDYEQYF
TRBV28	TRBJ1-5	many	TRBD1	TGTGCCAGCAGTACATCTACCCTCAGGACAGGGGGTAGTCAGCCCCAGCATTTT	CASSTSTLRTGGSQPQHF
TRBV5-1	TRBJ1-4	-	TRBD1	TGCGCCAGTAGAGGGGGCGCATATAATGAAAAACTGTTTTTT	CASRGGAYNEKLFF
TRBV6-1	TRBJ1-2	-	-	TGTGCCAGCAGTGAACAACAAACTTACGGACGCTTAAACTATGGCTACACCTTC	CASSEQQTYGRLNYGYTF
TRBV7-2	TRBJ2-2	-	-	TGTGCCAGCAGCTTAGTTCGGACGGGCACCGGGGAGCTGTTTTTT	CASSLVRTGTGELFF
TRBV28	TRBJ2-1	many	-	TGTGCCAGCATCGGAGGTGTCTACAATGAGCAGTTCTTC	CASIGGVYNEQFF
TRBV11-2	TRBJ1-2	-	-	TGTGCCAGCACCAAAAATGGCTGGTATGGCTACACCTTC	CASTKNGWYGYTF
TRBV10-3	TRBJ2-1	-	-	TGTGCCATCAGTGAGGGGTCCCTAAGTATCGGGGAGCAGTTCTTC	CAISEGSLSIGEQFF
TRBV9	TRBJ2-7	many	-	TGTGCCAGCAGCGCCGGAGGGGGCCTCTCCTACGAGCAGTACTTC	CASSAGGGLSYEQYF
TRBV5-1	TRBJ2-1	-	-	TGCGCCAGCAGCCCCGGGGCAGGGCCAAATGAGCAGTTCTTC	CASSPGAGPNEQFF
TRBV28	TRBJ2-5	many	TRBD1	TGTGCCAGCAGCCCAAAGCCACAGGGGCGTCCCCAAGAGACCCAGTACTTC	CASSPKPQGRPQETQYF
TRBV4-1	TRBJ1-6	-	TRBD1	TGCGCCAGCAGCCAAGTGGCCGGGACAGGGGAATCACCCCTCCACTTT	CASSQVAGTGESPLHF
TRBV2	TRBJ1-5	-	-	TGTGCCAGTACGGACGGAAATAGCAATCAGCCCCAGCATTTT	CASTDGNSNQPQHF
TRBV20-1	TRBJ2-7	many	-	TGCAGTGCTAGAGGAGGGGGACTGGGGCCCTACGAGCAGTACTTC	CSARGGGLGPYEQYF
TRBV27	TRBJ2-1	many	-	TGTGCCAGCAGTTTACTCCTAACAGGGTCCAAGTTCAATGAGCAGTTCTTC	CASSLLLTGSKFNEQFF
TRBV28	TRBJ1-2	many	-	TGTGCCAGCAGTTTCTGGGGGTTTAACTATGGCTACACCTTC	CASSFWGFNYGYTF
TRBV20-1	TRBJ2-1	-	-	TGCAGTGCTAAACACTCGGCCCCGTCCTACAATGAGCAGTTCTTC	CSAKHSAPSYNEQFF
TRBV7-3	TRBJ2-1	many	TRBD1	TGTGCCAGCAGCTTATTACGGGACAGGGGATATGAGCAGTTCTTC	CASSLLRDRGYEQFF
TRBV27	TRBJ2-2	many	TRBD2	TGTGCCAGCAGTTTCCGAGCGGGAGGGGCGCGGAGTTCTCTTCGGTATGGCACCGGGGAGCTGTTTTTT	CASSFRAGGARSSLRYGTGELFF
TRBV6-2/TRBV6-3	TRBJ2-1	many	TRBD2	TGTGCCAGCAGTTCTACTGCCGGGGGGGTATCCTACAATGAGCAGTTCTTC	CASSSTAGGVSYNEQFF
TRBV3-1	TRBJ2-7	-	-	TGTGCCAGCAGCCAAGATAGGATTTTCGTCTACGAGCAGTACTTC	CASSQDRIFVYEQYF
TRBV3-1	TRBJ2-2	many	TRBD2	TGTGCCAGCAGCCACAGACTAGCGGGATACACCGGGGAGCTGTTTTTT	CASSHRLAGYTGELFF
TRBV2	TRBJ2-3	-	TRBD1	TGTGCCGGCAGTCTGACAGGGTCAGATACGCAGTATTTT	CAGSLTGSDTQYF
TRBV4-1	TRBJ1-2	many	-	TGCGCCAGCAGCCAAGATATTTACGGCGGCTACACCTTC	CASSQDIYGGYTF
TRBV20-1	TRBJ2-1	few	-	TGCAGTGCTGCCCGACCTGGCTTGAGCTCCTACAATGAGCAGTTCTTC	CSAARPGLSSYNEQFF